This passage covers 18 T cell receptor beta chains from one sample sequenced in a study of cytomegalovirus exposure and HLA in healthy donors. The PCR contained 60 Vbeta and 13 Jbeta primers. Sequencing was performed with immunoSEQ multiplex PCR; in TCRdb, only in-frame clones are kept and a portion is missing. Counted here are approximately 100,000 clones, around 83% occurring once; the ten biggest clones make up 3% to 4%. Material: PBMCs. The receptors were gathered from a man aged 25 to 40 in good health and CMV-seronegative.

This clone was seen a single time. This chain uses TRBV7-8 with TRBJ2-3; D gene uncertain. Germline CDR1 reads SGHVS; CDR2 reads FQNEAQ. Trimming stripped 0 bases from V and 0 bases from J, with 4 bases between. The CDR3 spans 14 residues. CDR3 region: CASSLASSTDTQYF. CDR3 coding DNA: TGTGCCAGCAGCTTAGCGTCTAGCACAGATACGCAGTATTTT.

The chain carries TRBV7-9 and TRBJ2-5; D remains ambiguous. This CDR3 has 15 residues. V lost 5 bases, J lost 1 base, and 14 bases lay in between. Germline V gene data show CDR1 as SEHNR and CDR2 as FQNEAQ (reference sequence). Written as DNA, the CDR3 is TGTGCCAGCAGCCGCGTGTACGGTATCCAAGAGACCCAGTACTTC. The encoded protein is CASSRVYGIQETQYF.

The chain carries TRBV5-8 and TRBJ2-1, with 12 nucleotides matching TRBD2. The V segment lost 2 bases and the J segment 16 bases; nucleotides outside the gene matches: 16. CDR3 length: 16 amino acids. The germline gives CDR1 SGHTS, CDR2 YDEGEE. The CDR3 loop reads CASSLTSSSGRGMGFF. CDR3 DNA: TGTGCCAGCAGCTTAACATCGTCTAGCGGGAGGGGGATGGGATTCTTC. Complete variable domain (other parts from reference TRBV5-8 and TRBJ2-1): EAGVTQSPTHLIKTRGQQATLRCSPISGHTSVYWYQQALGLGLQFLLWYDEGEERNRGNFPPRFSGRQFPNYSSELNVNALELEDSALYLCASSLTSSSGRGMGFFGPGTRLTVL.

The chain couples TRBV29-1 to TRBJ1-2; TRBD1 agrees at 9 bases. J gave up 5 bases and V 4 bases, and 8 bases lay outside the gene matches. The germline gives CDR1 SQVTM, CDR2 ANQGSEA. This CDR3 has 14 residues. The DNA for the CDR3 is TGCAGCGTTGGCACAGGGGGCGCAACGTATGGCTACACCTTC. Translating gives CSVGTGGATYGYTF.

CDR3 DNA: TGCGCCAGCAGCCAGGGACTAGCGGGCGAGACCCAGTACTTC. Amino acid sequence: CASSQGLAGETQYF. V is TRBV5-1 and J is TRBJ2-5, with 12 nucleotides matching TRBD2. V was pared by 4 bases and J by 5 bases, with 3 bases of the junction left unmatched. Germline V gene sequence: CDR1 SGHRS, CDR2 YFSETQ. The CDR3 consists of 14 residues.

The rearrangement uses TRBV18 and TRBJ2-3, with TRBD1 matching over 9 bases. The CDR3 contains 16 residues. The J segment lost 2 bases and the V segment lost 3 bases, leaving 6 bases of the junction unmatched. Germline V gives CDR1 KGHSH, CDR2 LQKENI. The CDR3 region is CASSPSRTGVTDTQYF. CDR3 bases: TGTGCCAGCTCACCCTCCCGGACAGGGGTCACAGATACGCAGTATTTT.

V is TRBV27 and J is TRBJ2-3; 7 bases match TRBD1. Germline V gives CDR1 MNHEY, CDR2 SMNVEV (reference sequence). The CDR3 extends over 16 amino acids. J lost 2 bases, V lost 4 bases, and 9 bases had no gene match. CDR3 protein: CASSSLDRRITDTQYF. The CDR3 coding sequence is TGTGCCAGCAGTTCATTGGACAGGAGGATCACAGATACGCAGTATTTT.

The chain has TRBV6-1 and TRBJ2-6; perhaps TRBD1 as D (6 bases). The V and J ends lost 5 bases and 8 bases respectively, with 13 bases between them. Germline V gene sequence: CDR1 MNHNS, CDR2 SASEGT. The CDR3 length is 14 residues. CDR3 sequence: CASSILQGPNVLTF. The DNA of the CDR3 is TGTGCCAGCAGTATTCTACAGGGCCCCAACGTCCTGACTTTC.

The rearrangement uses TRBV2 and TRBJ1-4, with 9 bases aligning to TRBD1. Germline CDR1 reads SNHLY; CDR2 reads FYNNEI. The CDR3 covers 12 residues. With 8 bases clipped from V and 8 bases from J, the junction kept 3 bases outside the gene matches. The CDR3 here is CASRDRDEKLFF. CDR3 sequence (DNA): TGTGCCAGCCGGGACAGGGACGAAAAACTGTTTTTT.

The V call is TRBV7-2, the J call TRBJ2-1; D gene unclear. The CDR3 runs 14 residues. CDR1 SGHTA and CDR2 FQGNSA come from the germline V gene. V lost 5 bases to trimming and J lost 2 bases, with 10 bases between them. The CDR3 spells CASSPLSTYNEQFF. The CDR3 nucleotides read TGTGCCAGCAGCCCCCTGAGTACCTACAATGAGCAGTTCTTC. Drawing the rest from reference TRBV7-2 and TRBJ2-1, the complete variable domain is GAGVSQSPSNKVTEKGKDVELRCDPISGHTALYWYRQSLGQGLEFLIYFQGNSAPDKSGLPSDRFSAERTGGSVSTLTIQRTQQEDSAVYLCASSPLSTYNEQFFGPGTRLTVL.

The J gene is TRBJ2-2, the V gene TRBV7-8; perhaps TRBD1 as D (5 bases). V was pared by 0 bases and J by 4 bases, with 9 bases between. CDR1 SGHVS and CDR2 FQNEAQ come from the germline V gene. CDR3 size: 15 residues. CDR3 region: CASSLAHQGTGELFF. As DNA, the CDR3 is TGTGCCAGCAGCTTAGCCCATCAGGGCACCGGGGAGCTGTTTTTT.

The J gene is TRBJ2-7, the V gene TRBV5-4, with D tentatively TRBD2 (6 bases). The CDR3 contains 15 residues. CDR1 and CDR2 from the germline V gene are SGHNT and YYREEE (reference sequence). Between the trimmed V and J ends, which lost 1 base and 4 bases, there was a span of 15 bases. The CDR3 is CASSLSLGDSYEQYF. The CDR3 region has the DNA TGTGCCAGCAGCTTGTCGCTGGGGGACTCGTACGAGCAGTACTTC.

The CDR3 region is CASSLDQGARYGYTF. DNA of the CDR3: TGTGCCAGCAGCTTAGATCAGGGGGCCAGGTATGGCTACACCTTC. This sequence joins TRBV7-9 and TRBJ1-2; TRBD1 agrees at 8 bases. The CDR3 has 15 amino acids. J gave up 5 bases and V 1 base, and 6 bases lay outside the gene matches. Germline CDR1 and CDR2: SEHNR and FQNEAQ (reference sequence).

Details on this clone: Other nucleotide sequences in the sample specify the same CDR3. The chain recombines TRBV9 with TRBJ2-7; 7 bases agree with TRBD1. Trimming at V came to 0 bases and at J to 1 base, leaving 1 base not matched to a gene. The CDR3 has 14 residues. Looked up from germline, CDR1 is SGDLS and CDR2 is YYNGEE. CDR3 amino acids: CASSVGRGSYEQYF. CDR3 sequence (DNA): TGTGCCAGCAGCGTAGGCAGGGGGTCCTACGAGCAGTACTTC.

V usage is TRBV18 and J usage is TRBJ2-4; 7 bases line up with TRBD2. The CDR3 contains 15 residues. Germline V lookup: CDR1 KGHSH, CDR2 LQKENI. Trimming at V came to 6 bases and at J to 1 base, leaving 6 bases not matched to a gene. The CDR3 is CASSQGAGAKNIQYF. CDR3 nucleotides: TGTGCCAGCTCGCAGGGAGCGGGGGCCAAAAACATTCAGTACTTC.

The gene calls are TRBV19 and TRBJ2-7; tentative D call: TRBD2 (5 bases). Germline values: CDR1 LNHDA, CDR2 SQIVND (reference sequence). The germline V and J ends were trimmed by 3 bases and 7 bases, with 19 bases remaining between them. This CDR3 spans 15 amino acids. CDR3 bases: TGTGCCAGTAGTATCACGAGGGAAATTAGTCGGGAGCAGTACTTC. It translates to CASSITREISREQYF.

This clone has a single count. V usage is TRBV7-9 and J usage is TRBJ1-2; D gene unclear. This CDR3 is built from 12 residues. Germline lookup yields CDR1 SEHNR and CDR2 FQNEAQ (reference sequence). Trimming took off 2 bases at V and 8 bases at J, with 9 bases between the two ends. The chain's CDR3 is CASSLRSEGYTF. In DNA form, the CDR3 reads TGTGCCAGCAGCTTACGATCGGAGGGCTACACCTTC.

This rearrangement joins TRBV18 to TRBJ2-7, with 8 bases aligning to TRBD1. This CDR3 spans 14 amino acids. CDR1 and CDR2 from the germline V gene are KGHSH and LQKENI. Germline trimming cut 5 bases from V and 3 bases from J; bases unmatched to any gene: 6. In nucleotides, the CDR3 is TGTGCCAGCTCATCCGGACAGGGAAACTACGAGCAGTACTTC. Residues: CASSSGQGNYEQYF.